This T cell receptor beta chain came from a study of OX40 agonist ivuxolimab in advanced cancers. In terms of the full investigation: Ivuxolimab was an agonistic, fully human IgG2 monoclonal antibody directed against OX40 (CD134), a costimulatory receptor. The dose-escalation cohort was roughly 83% male with a mean age of about 58 years, ranging from roughly 20 to 85. The paper describes the monotherapy dose-escalation part (N of about 47 patients) of the phase I trial of ivuxolimab. Among the roughly 50 dose-escalation patients, roughly 20 had hepatocellular carcinoma, around 15 melanoma, 9 renal cell carcinoma and 9 head and neck cancer. Patients were allowed to have had prior anti-PD-1, anti-PD-L1 or anti-CTLA-4 therapy, and approximately 40% of the dose-escalation patients had previously received checkpoint inhibitors. Peripheral TCRbeta sequencing aimed to test whether ivuxolimab altered TCR sequence diversity and caused clonal T-cell expansion. Intravenous ivuxolimab was administered to patients every 2 weeks at six dose levels: 0.01, 0.1, 0.3, 1.5, 3 and 10 mg/kg. Partial responses occurred in three dose-escalation patients: two with cutaneous melanoma and one with hepatocellular carcinoma.

Patients with autoimmune disease history or receiving systemic immunosuppression were excluded from the trial. Peripheral blood for TCR sequencing was collected from all dose cohorts at baseline, on cycle 4 day 1, and on cycle 7 day 1. The samples were taken from a phase I, first-in-human, multicenter, open-label dose-escalation trial of ivuxolimab. Adults with locally advanced or metastatic melanoma, renal cell carcinoma, hepatocellular carcinoma or head and neck squamous cell carcinoma were enrolled in the trial. CD4+ and CD8+ T cells were sorted separately from peripheral blood before TCR sequencing. Regarding this clone: No antigen is known for it. No base-level quality is on record; no much larger clone is a single base apart.

Points the paper makes about the study in general: The antigen specificity of the clonally expanded peripheral T cells was not determined. At doses of 0.1 to 3.0 mg/kg, clonal expansion of both CD4+ and CD8+ blood T cells was observed from baseline to week 6. After ivuxolimab, expanded clones were on average more numerous among CD8+ T cells than among CD4+ T cells. Low levels of normalized T-cell clonal expansion were also shown by some nonresponding patients. In the 0.1-3.0 mg/kg groups, partial responders had among the lowest normalized peripheral clonal expansion, particularly in CD8+ T cells.

To sequence the TCRbeta CDR3 region, genomic DNA was isolated from the sorted cells. The immunoSEQ Assay was used to sequence the TCRbeta CDR3 regions. TCRdb carries this immuneACCESS record with in-frame sequences only. Its versions omit some clonotypes, under half of them owing to an unresolved V gene in the studies checked, with the rest unexplained. This sample has 60,000 or so clones in its table, and about four fifths of those were observed once. Of the sample, around 30% is held by the ten largest clones. The germline V gene specifies SGHNT as CDR1 and YENEEA as CDR2. Measured from the cysteine to the phenylalanine, the CDR3 is 14 residues long. The read is trimmed to its CDR3 DNA, 42 bases read in frame from base 1. V loses 5 bases, J loses 3 bases, and the germline ends lie 10 bases apart.

The material sequenced was CD4+ or CD8+ T cells sorted from blood, taken in a trial of the OX40 agonist ivuxolimab. The V and J genes are TRBV11-3 and TRBJ2-2; no D gene can be assigned with confidence. This clonotype was obtained from an adult with an advanced solid tumor such as melanoma, head and neck, liver or kidney cancer. The CDR3 corresponds to CASSRIRDTGELFF. The DNA reads TGTGCCAGCAGCCGCATCCGAGACACCGGGGAGCTGTTTTTT. Joined to the reference TRBV11-3 and TRBJ2-2 proteins, this CDR3 gives the full variable domain: EAGVVQSPRYKIIEKKQPVAFWCNPISGHNTLYWYLQNLGQGPELLIRYENEEAVDDSQLPKDRFSAERLKGVDSTLKIQPAELGDSAVYLCASSRIRDTGELFFGEGSRLTVL.